One and the same sample provided the 3 T cell receptor beta chains below, sequenced in a study of CD8 T cells in ankylosing spondylitis. One entry per CDR3 protein results from TCRdb running MiXCR on the 5' RACE reads. The sample comprises hundreds of thousands of distinct CDR3 sequences, around 25% of which are singletons, and just over 6.5% rests with the top ten. Sequencing used blood, either unsorted or a sorted T cell fraction (not recorded which). These receptor sequences come from a male donor with ankylosing spondylitis or in good health (not recorded which).

This chain connects TRBV20-1 to TRBJ2-6; D call uncertain. This CDR3 region has 15 residues. V was clipped by 4 bases and J by 3 bases, with 13 bases between them. Germline V gene data show CDR1 as DFQATT and CDR2 as SNEGSKA (reference sequence). The CDR3 DNA is TGCAGTGCTACAAGTAAAGCCAATGGGGCCAACGTCCTGACTTTC. This translates into CSATSKANGANVLTF.

This rearrangement joins TRBV13 to TRBJ2-7; tentative D call: TRBD2 (9 bases). Trimming took off 1 base at V and 4 bases at J, with 20 bases between the two ends. This CDR3 is built from 17 residues. Germline CDR1 and CDR2: PRHDT and FYEKMQ (reference sequence). CDR3 protein: CASSLATGGLASYEQYF. The CDR3, as DNA: TGTGCCAGCAGCTTAGCCACAGGGGGACTAGCAAGTTACGAGCAGTACTTC.

This clonotype came up a few times. J is TRBJ2-5 and V is TRBV5-1; the match to TRBD1 covers 7 bases. Germline assignment: CDR1 SGHRS and CDR2 YFSETQ. The CDR3 sequence is 17 residues long. V trimming: 4 bases; J trimming: 5 bases; junction bases outside the gene matches: 17. This chain's CDR3 is CASSLTGSTQGIETQYF. CDR3 nucleotide sequence: TGCGCCAGCAGCCTGACAGGCTCAACACAGGGGATTGAGACCCAGTACTTC.